This TCR beta chain was sequenced during a study of T cells in Graves' hyperthyroidism and ophthalmopathy. General study points: Most clonotypes expanded in the thyroid (above 0.001) were also present in blood. Ophthalmopathy and stable hyperthyroidism were told apart by a 13 V-J model.

Authors of the study amplified TCR beta CDR3 regions from RNA transcripts. HTBI primers were employed in a first-round RT-PCR of the TCR CDR3. TCRdb called the multiplex PCR reads again in MiXCR, with one record for every CDR3 protein. Of around 580,000 distinct CDR3 sequences listed, 40% to 55% are singletons. Newly diagnosed hyperthyroidism, duration under 2 months, in patients aged 18 to 65. This clonotype was seen ten or more times. Its target is not known. Germline assignment: CDR1 LNHNV and CDR2 YYDKDF (reference sequence). There are 12 residues in the CDR3. V was pared by 4 bases and J by 15 bases, with 16 bases between.

The clonotype was recovered from a woman between 18 and 29 years old with Graves' hyperthyroidism. This rearrangement joins TRBV15 to TRBJ2-1, with a weak D call TRBD2 (5 bases). The sample taken for sequencing was peripheral blood or thyroid tissue (not recorded which). CDR3 in DNA: TGTGCCACCAGCACAGAGGGTCTCGCGGGGTTCTTC. This gives the protein CATSTEGLAGFF.